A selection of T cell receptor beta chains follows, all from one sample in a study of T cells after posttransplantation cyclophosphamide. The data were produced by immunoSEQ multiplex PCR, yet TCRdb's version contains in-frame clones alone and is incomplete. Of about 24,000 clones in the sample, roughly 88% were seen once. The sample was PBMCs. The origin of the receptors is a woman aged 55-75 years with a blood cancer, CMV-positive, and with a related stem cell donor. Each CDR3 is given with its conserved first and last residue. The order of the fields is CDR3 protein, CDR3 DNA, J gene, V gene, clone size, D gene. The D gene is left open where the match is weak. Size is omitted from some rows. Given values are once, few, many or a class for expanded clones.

cdr3_aa: CASSAEGQETGELFF
cdr3_nt: TGTGCCAGCAGCGCGGAGGGACAGGAGACCGGGGAGCTGTTTTTT
j_call: TRBJ2-2
v_call: TRBV2
clone_size: NA
d_call: TRBD1

cdr3_aa: CASSYAAAYNEQFF
cdr3_nt: TGTGCCAGCAGTTACGCGGCAGCTTACAATGAGCAGTTCTTC
j_call: TRBJ2-1
v_call: TRBV6-5
clone_size: once
d_call: NA

cdr3_aa: CASSGGQYHEQYF
cdr3_nt: TGTGCCAGCAGTGGGGGACAGTACCACGAGCAGTACTTC
j_call: TRBJ2-7
v_call: TRBV2
clone_size: NA
d_call: TRBD1

cdr3_aa: CASSYGLAARRQYF
cdr3_nt: TGTGCCAGCAGTTACGGACTAGCGGCGAGGCGGCAGTATTTT
j_call: TRBJ2-3
v_call: TRBV6-5
clone_size: NA
d_call: TRBD2

cdr3_aa: CASSWDRGSGELFF
cdr3_nt: TGTGCCAGCAGCTGGGACAGGGGGAGCGGGGAGCTGTTTTTT
j_call: TRBJ2-2
v_call: TRBV5-4
clone_size: NA
d_call: TRBD1

cdr3_aa: CASSYGRETDTQYF
cdr3_nt: TGTGCCAGCAGTTACGGGAGGGAGACAGATACGCAGTATTTT
j_call: TRBJ2-3
v_call: TRBV6-6
clone_size: few
d_call: TRBD2

cdr3_aa: CASVGAGAGYTF
cdr3_nt: TGTGCCTCAGTGGGGGCGGGTGCTGGCTACACCTTC
j_call: TRBJ1-2
v_call: TRBV6-1
clone_size: NA
d_call: NA

cdr3_aa: CASTDRGNTGELFF
cdr3_nt: TGTGCCAGTACCGACAGGGGTAACACCGGGGAGCTGTTTTTT
j_call: TRBJ2-2
v_call: TRBV19
clone_size: NA
d_call: TRBD1

cdr3_aa: CASSRGLAGVRWGSYNEQFF
cdr3_nt: TGTGCCAGTAGTAGAGGACTAGCGGGAGTGCGGTGGGGCTCCTACAATGAGCAGTTCTTC
j_call: TRBJ2-1
v_call: TRBV19
clone_size: NA
d_call: TRBD2

cdr3_aa: CASSEVSSGRNEQYF
cdr3_nt: TGTGCCAGCAGTGAAGTCTCTAGCGGGAGGAACGAGCAGTACTTC
j_call: TRBJ2-7
v_call: TRBV6-1
clone_size: NA
d_call: TRBD2

cdr3_aa: CASRTKGGARTEAFF
cdr3_nt: TGTGCCAGCAGGACCAAAGGGGGCGCTAGAACTGAAGCTTTCTTT
j_call: TRBJ1-1
v_call: TRBV28
clone_size: NA
d_call: TRBD1

cdr3_aa: CASRPLDYGYTF
cdr3_nt: TGTGCCAGCCGTCCACTAGACTATGGCTACACCTTC
j_call: TRBJ1-2
v_call: TRBV7-9
clone_size: NA
d_call: NA

cdr3_aa: CASSAGTGANTEAFF
cdr3_nt: TGTGCCAGCAGCGCCGGGACAGGAGCGAACACTGAAGCTTTCTTT
j_call: TRBJ1-1
v_call: TRBV9
clone_size: NA
d_call: TRBD1

cdr3_aa: CASSIVWTGVETQYF
cdr3_nt: TGTGCCAGTAGTATAGTTTGGACAGGGGTAGAGACCCAGTACTTC
j_call: TRBJ2-5
v_call: TRBV19
clone_size: once
d_call: TRBD1

cdr3_aa: CASKNRDFNTQYF
cdr3_nt: TGTGCCAGCAAAAACCGGGACTTCAATACGCAGTATTTT
j_call: TRBJ2-3
v_call: TRBV2
clone_size: NA
d_call: NA

cdr3_aa: CASSERDYSNQPQHF
cdr3_nt: TGTGCCAGCAGTGAGAGGGATTATAGCAATCAGCCCCAGCATTTT
j_call: TRBJ1-5
v_call: TRBV2
clone_size: few
d_call: NA

cdr3_aa: CASSRDSATNQPQHF
cdr3_nt: TGTGCCAGCTCACGGGACAGCGCCACTAATCAGCCCCAGCATTTT
j_call: TRBJ1-5
v_call: TRBV18
clone_size: once
d_call: TRBD1

cdr3_aa: CASNPLSEAFF
cdr3_nt: TGTGCCAGCAATCCCCTGAGTGAAGCTTTCTTT
j_call: TRBJ1-1
v_call: TRBV2
clone_size: NA
d_call: NA

cdr3_aa: CASSLFRGASYNSPLHF
cdr3_nt: TGTGCCAGCAGTTTATTCCGGGGGGCCTCATATAATTCACCCCTCCACTTT
j_call: TRBJ1-6
v_call: TRBV27
clone_size: NA
d_call: NA

cdr3_aa: CSVAARLPYNEQFF
cdr3_nt: TGCAGCGTTGCGGCTAGGCTTCCCTACAATGAGCAGTTCTTC
j_call: TRBJ2-1
v_call: TRBV29-1
clone_size: NA
d_call: NA

cdr3_aa: CASSKAGGAYEQYF
cdr3_nt: TGTGCCAGCAGCAAAGCGGGAGGTGCCTACGAGCAGTACTTC
j_call: TRBJ2-7
v_call: TRBV5-6
clone_size: NA
d_call: TRBD2

cdr3_aa: CASSEALRAAGGYTF
cdr3_nt: TGTGCCAGCAGTGAAGCGCTTCGGGCAGCGGGAGGCTACACCTTC
j_call: TRBJ1-2
v_call: TRBV2
clone_size: few
d_call: NA

cdr3_aa: CASSISGLGANVLTF
cdr3_nt: TGTGCCAGTAGTATATCGGGTCTTGGGGCCAACGTCCTGACTTTC
j_call: TRBJ2-6
v_call: TRBV19
clone_size: NA
d_call: NA

cdr3_aa: CASTKWVLSEPYEQYF
cdr3_nt: TGTGCCAGCACCAAGTGGGTCCTTAGCGAACCGTACGAGCAGTACTTC
j_call: TRBJ2-7
v_call: TRBV2
clone_size: NA
d_call: NA

cdr3_aa: CASSAGGGRDTDTQYF
cdr3_nt: TGTGCCAGCAGTGCCGGGGGCGGGAGGGACACAGATACGCAGTATTTT
j_call: TRBJ2-3
v_call: TRBV6-1
clone_size: NA
d_call: TRBD2

cdr3_aa: CASSSIMNRDRGHEKLFF
cdr3_nt: TGTGCCAGCAGTTCGATTATGAACCGGGACAGGGGGCATGAAAAACTGTTTTTT
j_call: TRBJ1-4
v_call: TRBV6-8
clone_size: NA
d_call: TRBD1

cdr3_aa: CASSRGTKSTEAFF
cdr3_nt: TGTGCCAGCAGCAGGGGGACGAAGTCCACTGAAGCTTTCTTT
j_call: TRBJ1-1
v_call: TRBV6-5
clone_size: NA
d_call: TRBD1

cdr3_aa: CASSASMGLAGSSYEQYF
cdr3_nt: TGTGCCAGTAGTGCATCAATGGGACTAGCGGGTTCATCCTACGAGCAGTACTTC
j_call: TRBJ2-7
v_call: TRBV19
clone_size: NA
d_call: TRBD2

cdr3_aa: CASSLSGGPYEQYF
cdr3_nt: TGTGCCAGCAGCTTGTCGGGCGGGCCGTACGAGCAGTACTTC
j_call: TRBJ2-7
v_call: TRBV5-4
clone_size: medium-sized
d_call: NA

cdr3_aa: CASSLVAGAGNTIYF
cdr3_nt: TGTGCCAGCAGCTTAGTAGCTGGCGCTGGAAACACCATATATTTT
j_call: TRBJ1-3
v_call: TRBV7-2
clone_size: NA
d_call: NA

cdr3_aa: CASSILLAGGETQYF
cdr3_nt: TGTGCCAGTAGTATCCTACTAGCGGGAGGTGAGACCCAGTACTTC
j_call: TRBJ2-5
v_call: TRBV19
clone_size: NA
d_call: TRBD2

cdr3_aa: CASSLTGVEQYF
cdr3_nt: TGTGCCAGCAGCCTGACAGGGGTCGAGCAGTACTTC
j_call: TRBJ2-7
v_call: TRBV7-9
clone_size: NA
d_call: TRBD1

cdr3_aa: CASSFRTGTLVEEQYF
cdr3_nt: TGTGCCAGCAGCTTTAGGACAGGGACCCTGGTTGAGGAGCAGTACTTC
j_call: TRBJ2-7
v_call: TRBV5-6
clone_size: NA
d_call: TRBD1

cdr3_aa: CASSTTGAGGGYTF
cdr3_nt: TGCGCCAGCAGCACGACAGGGGCTGGGGGTGGCTACACCTTC
j_call: TRBJ1-2
v_call: TRBV5-1
clone_size: NA
d_call: TRBD1

cdr3_aa: CASNYRGGSYNEQFF
cdr3_nt: TGTGCCAGCAACTATCGGGGTGGCTCCTACAATGAGCAGTTCTTC
j_call: TRBJ2-1
v_call: TRBV7-2
clone_size: NA
d_call: NA

cdr3_aa: CASIGLAELSQYF
cdr3_nt: TGTGCCAGCATAGGCCTAGCGGAACTTTCGCAGTATTTT
j_call: TRBJ2-3
v_call: TRBV2
clone_size: NA
d_call: TRBD2

cdr3_aa: CASSDTRDGYTF
cdr3_nt: TGTGCCAGCAGCGACACCAGGGATGGCTACACCTTC
j_call: TRBJ1-2
v_call: TRBV25-1
clone_size: NA
d_call: NA

cdr3_aa: CASSYSTSVAGELFF
cdr3_nt: TGTGCCAGCAGTTACTCGACTAGCGTTGCCGGGGAGCTGTTTTTT
j_call: TRBJ2-2
v_call: TRBV6-6
clone_size: NA
d_call: TRBD2

cdr3_aa: CASSRPNQRGGAGANVLTF
cdr3_nt: TGCGCCAGCAGTCGACCCAACCAGCGGGGAGGCGCCGGGGCCAACGTCCTGACTTTC
j_call: TRBJ2-6
v_call: TRBV23-1
clone_size: NA
d_call: TRBD2

cdr3_aa: CASSLELADYNEQFF
cdr3_nt: TGTGCCAGCAGCTTAGAACTAGCGGATTACAATGAGCAGTTCTTC
j_call: TRBJ2-1
v_call: TRBV11-2
clone_size: once
d_call: TRBD2

cdr3_aa: CAISDSVAGGSNEQFF
cdr3_nt: TGTGCCATCAGTGACTCCGTAGCGGGAGGGTCTAATGAGCAGTTCTTC
j_call: TRBJ2-1
v_call: TRBV10-3
clone_size: NA
d_call: TRBD2

cdr3_aa: CASSLPRASGRADTQYF
cdr3_nt: TGTGCCAGCAGCTTGCCCAGGGCTAGCGGGAGGGCGGATACGCAGTATTTT
j_call: TRBJ2-3
v_call: TRBV5-4
clone_size: NA
d_call: TRBD2

cdr3_aa: CAISVASGRTDTQYF
cdr3_nt: TGTGCCATCAGTGTAGCTAGCGGGAGAACAGATACGCAGTATTTT
j_call: TRBJ2-3
v_call: TRBV10-3
clone_size: NA
d_call: TRBD2

cdr3_aa: CASSVGGSNTGELFF
cdr3_nt: TGTGCCAGCAGCGTCGGAGGATCGAACACCGGGGAGCTGTTTTTT
j_call: TRBJ2-2
v_call: TRBV9
clone_size: NA
d_call: NA

cdr3_aa: CASRTGYPTGELFF
cdr3_nt: TGTGCCAGCCGGACAGGATACCCCACCGGGGAGCTGTTTTTT
j_call: TRBJ2-2
v_call: TRBV6-1
clone_size: NA
d_call: TRBD1

cdr3_aa: CASSSGASGANVLTF
cdr3_nt: TGCGCCAGCAGCAGTGGAGCGTCTGGGGCCAACGTCCTGACTTTC
j_call: TRBJ2-6
v_call: TRBV5-1
clone_size: NA
d_call: NA

cdr3_aa: CASSQEAGPYGYTF
cdr3_nt: TGCGCCAGCAGCCAAGAGGCGGGGCCCTATGGCTACACCTTC
j_call: TRBJ1-2
v_call: TRBV4-1
clone_size: few
d_call: NA

cdr3_aa: CASREGANTEAFF
cdr3_nt: TGTGCCAGTAGAGAGGGGGCGAACACTGAAGCTTTCTTT
j_call: TRBJ1-1
v_call: TRBV19
clone_size: few
d_call: TRBD1

cdr3_aa: CASSRTGDYSNQPQHF
cdr3_nt: TGTGCCAGCAGCAGGACAGGGGATTATAGCAATCAGCCCCAGCATTTT
j_call: TRBJ1-5
v_call: TRBV28
clone_size: NA
d_call: TRBD1

cdr3_aa: CASSLTSRENTEAFF
cdr3_nt: TGTGCCAGCTCACTAACCAGTCGGGAAAACACTGAAGCTTTCTTT
j_call: TRBJ1-1
v_call: TRBV18
clone_size: NA
d_call: NA

cdr3_aa: CASSPRTVGGYTF
cdr3_nt: TGTGCCAGCAGTCCTCGGACTGTTGGTGGCTACACCTTC
j_call: TRBJ1-2
v_call: TRBV27
clone_size: NA
d_call: NA

cdr3_aa: CATSRHRTGDEKLFF
cdr3_nt: TGTGCCACCAGCAGACACAGGACAGGGGATGAAAAACTGTTTTTT
j_call: TRBJ1-4
v_call: TRBV15
clone_size: NA
d_call: TRBD1

cdr3_aa: CASSLIRTVGGTYGYTF
cdr3_nt: TGTGCCAGCAGCTTAATCAGGACGGTGGGGGGAACCTATGGCTACACCTTC
j_call: TRBJ1-2
v_call: TRBV11-1
clone_size: NA
d_call: NA

cdr3_aa: CATSREGGAAQFF
cdr3_nt: TGTGCCACCAGCAGGGAGGGAGGCGCCGCGCAGTTCTTC
j_call: TRBJ2-1
v_call: TRBV15
clone_size: NA
d_call: NA

cdr3_aa: CASSSPGSFNNEQFF
cdr3_nt: TGTGCCAGCAGCTCGCCGGGTTCCTTTAACAATGAGCAGTTCTTC
j_call: TRBJ2-1
v_call: TRBV5-5
clone_size: NA
d_call: NA

cdr3_aa: CAIDSGTGANEQFF
cdr3_nt: TGTGCCATCGATTCCGGGACAGGGGCCAATGAGCAGTTCTTC
j_call: TRBJ2-1
v_call: TRBV10-3
clone_size: NA
d_call: TRBD1

cdr3_aa: CASSKTASGGSTDTQYF
cdr3_nt: TGCGCCAGCAGCAAAACAGCTAGCGGAGGGAGCACAGATACGCAGTATTTT
j_call: TRBJ2-3
v_call: TRBV5-1
clone_size: once
d_call: TRBD2